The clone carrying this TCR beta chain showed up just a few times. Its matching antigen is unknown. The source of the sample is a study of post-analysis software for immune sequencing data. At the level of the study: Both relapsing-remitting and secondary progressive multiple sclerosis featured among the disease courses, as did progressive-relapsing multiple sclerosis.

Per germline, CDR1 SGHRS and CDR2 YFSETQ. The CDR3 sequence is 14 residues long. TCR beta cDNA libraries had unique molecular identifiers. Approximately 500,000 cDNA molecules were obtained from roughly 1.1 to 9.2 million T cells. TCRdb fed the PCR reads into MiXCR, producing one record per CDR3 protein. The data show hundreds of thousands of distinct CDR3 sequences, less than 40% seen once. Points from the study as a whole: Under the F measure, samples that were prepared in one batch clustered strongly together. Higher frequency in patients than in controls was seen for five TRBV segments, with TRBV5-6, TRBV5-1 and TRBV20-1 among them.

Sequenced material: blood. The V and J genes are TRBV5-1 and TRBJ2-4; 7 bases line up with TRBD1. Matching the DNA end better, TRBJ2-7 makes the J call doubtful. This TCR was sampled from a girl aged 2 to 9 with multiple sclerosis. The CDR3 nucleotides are TGCGCCAGCAGCACACAGGACAGGAAAGGCGAGCAGTACTTC. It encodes CASSTQDRKGEQYF.